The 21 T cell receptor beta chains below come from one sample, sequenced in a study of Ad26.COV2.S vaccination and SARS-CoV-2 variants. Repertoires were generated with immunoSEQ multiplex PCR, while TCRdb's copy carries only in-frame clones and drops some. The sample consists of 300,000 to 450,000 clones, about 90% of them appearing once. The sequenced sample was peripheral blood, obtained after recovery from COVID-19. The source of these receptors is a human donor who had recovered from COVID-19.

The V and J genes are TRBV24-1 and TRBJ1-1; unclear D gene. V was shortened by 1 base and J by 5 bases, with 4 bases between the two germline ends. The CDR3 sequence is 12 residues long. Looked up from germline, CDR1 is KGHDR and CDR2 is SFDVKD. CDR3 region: CATSDFWTEAFF. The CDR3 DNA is TGTGCCACCAGTGATTTTTGGACTGAAGCTTTCTTT.

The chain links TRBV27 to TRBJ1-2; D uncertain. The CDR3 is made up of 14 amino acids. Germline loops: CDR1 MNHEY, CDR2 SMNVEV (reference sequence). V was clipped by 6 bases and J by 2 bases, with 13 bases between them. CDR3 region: CASSPRLRNYGYTF. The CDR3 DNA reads TGTGCCAGCAGCCCCCGTCTACGGAACTATGGCTACACCTTC.

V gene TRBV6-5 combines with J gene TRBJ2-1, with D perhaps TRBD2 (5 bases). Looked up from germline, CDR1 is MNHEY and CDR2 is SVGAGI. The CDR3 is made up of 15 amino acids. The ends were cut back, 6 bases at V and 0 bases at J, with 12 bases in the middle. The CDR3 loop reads CASRPGGSSYNEQFF. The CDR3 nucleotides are TGTGCCAGCAGACCCGGTGGGAGCTCCTACAATGAGCAGTTCTTC.

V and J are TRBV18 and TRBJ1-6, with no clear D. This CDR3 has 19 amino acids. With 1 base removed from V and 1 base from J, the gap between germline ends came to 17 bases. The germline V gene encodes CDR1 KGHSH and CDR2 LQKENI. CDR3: CASSPRGTSGKSYNSPLHF. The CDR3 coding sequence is TGTGCCAGCTCACCACGGGGAACGTCAGGAAAGTCCTATAATTCACCCCTCCACTTT. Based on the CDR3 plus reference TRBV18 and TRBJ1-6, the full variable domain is NAGVMQNPRHLVRRRGQEARLRCSPMKGHSHVYWYRQLPEEGLKFMVYLQKENIIDESGMPKERFSAEFPKEGPSILRIQQVVRGDSAAYFCASSPRGTSGKSYNSPLHFGNGTRLTVT.

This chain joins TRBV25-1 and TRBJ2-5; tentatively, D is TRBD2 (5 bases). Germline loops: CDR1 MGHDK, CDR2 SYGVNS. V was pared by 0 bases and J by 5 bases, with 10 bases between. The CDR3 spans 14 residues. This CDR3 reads CASSEYIPGETQYF. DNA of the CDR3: TGTGCCAGCAGTGAATATATCCCGGGGGAGACCCAGTACTTC.

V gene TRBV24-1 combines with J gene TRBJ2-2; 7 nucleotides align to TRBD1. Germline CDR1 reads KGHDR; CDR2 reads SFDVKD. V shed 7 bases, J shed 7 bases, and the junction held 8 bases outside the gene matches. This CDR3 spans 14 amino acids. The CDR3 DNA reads TGTGCCACCAGCCGAGGGGGCGCCGGCGGGGAGCTGTTTTTT. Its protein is CATSRGGAGGELFF.

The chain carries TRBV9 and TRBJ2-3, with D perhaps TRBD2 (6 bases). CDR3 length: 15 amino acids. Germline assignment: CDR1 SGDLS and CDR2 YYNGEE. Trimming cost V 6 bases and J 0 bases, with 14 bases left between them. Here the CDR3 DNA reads TGTGCCAGCATGGAGGGCACCTATAGCACAGATACGCAGTATTTT. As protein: CASMEGTYSTDTQYF. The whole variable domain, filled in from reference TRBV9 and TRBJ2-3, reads DSGVTQTPKHLITATGQRVTLRCSPRSGDLSVYWYQQSLDQGLQFLIQYYNGEERAKGNILERFSAQQFPDLHSELNLSSLELGDSALYFCASMEGTYSTDTQYFGPGTRLTVL.

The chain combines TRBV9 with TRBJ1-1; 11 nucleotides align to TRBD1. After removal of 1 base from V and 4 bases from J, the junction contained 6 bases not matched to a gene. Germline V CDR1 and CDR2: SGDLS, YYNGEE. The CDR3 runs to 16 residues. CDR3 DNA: TGTGCCAGCAGCGTATTCTTGGGGACAGGGGGCACTGAAGCTTTCTTT. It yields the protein CASSVFLGTGGTEAFF.

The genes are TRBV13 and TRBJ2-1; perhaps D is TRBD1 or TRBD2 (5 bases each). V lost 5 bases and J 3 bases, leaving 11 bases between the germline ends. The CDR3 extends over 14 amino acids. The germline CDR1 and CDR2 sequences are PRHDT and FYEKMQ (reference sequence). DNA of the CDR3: TGTGCCAGCAGCAGGGTGAGGGGCTACAATGAGCAGTTCTTC. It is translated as CASSRVRGYNEQFF.

The DNA for the CDR3 is TGTGCCAGCAGCAAACGGACAGGCCAAGAGACCCAGTACTTC. This codes for CASSKRTGQETQYF. This chain joins TRBV21-1 and TRBJ2-5; the DNA was not compared with TRBD1, the D call given in the table. TRBV21-1 is an annotated pseudogene. The CDR3 extends over 14 amino acids.

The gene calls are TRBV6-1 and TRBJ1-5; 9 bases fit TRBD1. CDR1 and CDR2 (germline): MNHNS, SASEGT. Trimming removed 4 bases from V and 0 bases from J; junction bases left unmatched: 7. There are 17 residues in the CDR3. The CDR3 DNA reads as TGTGCCAGCAGTGCCCGGACAGGGGAGTATAGCAATCAGCCCCAGCATTTT. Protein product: CASSARTGEYSNQPQHF.

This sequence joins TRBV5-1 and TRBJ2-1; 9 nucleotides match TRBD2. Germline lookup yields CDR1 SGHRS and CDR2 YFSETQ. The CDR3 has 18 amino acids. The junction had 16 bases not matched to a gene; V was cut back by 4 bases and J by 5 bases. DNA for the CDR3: TGCGCCAGCAGCACCCCGATCCTTGGCGGGGGGGCCCACAATGAGCAGTTCTTC. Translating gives CASSTPILGGGAHNEQFF. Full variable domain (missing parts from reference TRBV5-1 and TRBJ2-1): KAGVTQTPRYLIKTRGQQVTLSCSPISGHRSVSWYQQTPGQGLQFLFEYFSETQRNKGNFPGRFSGRQFSNSRSEMNVSTLELGDSALYLCASSTPILGGGAHNEQFFGPGTRLTVL.

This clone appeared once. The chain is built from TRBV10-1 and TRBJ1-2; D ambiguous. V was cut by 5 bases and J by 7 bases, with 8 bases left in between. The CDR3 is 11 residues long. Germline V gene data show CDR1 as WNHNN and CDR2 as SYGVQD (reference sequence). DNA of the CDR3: TGCGCCAGCAGTAATAGGGCTGGCTACACCTTC. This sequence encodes CASSNRAGYTF.

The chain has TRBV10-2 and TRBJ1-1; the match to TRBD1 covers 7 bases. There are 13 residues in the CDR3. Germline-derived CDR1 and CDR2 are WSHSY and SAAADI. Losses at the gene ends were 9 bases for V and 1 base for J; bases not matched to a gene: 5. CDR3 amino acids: CASKGQSNTEAFF. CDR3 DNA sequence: TGCGCCAGTAAGGGACAGTCGAACACTGAAGCTTTCTTT.

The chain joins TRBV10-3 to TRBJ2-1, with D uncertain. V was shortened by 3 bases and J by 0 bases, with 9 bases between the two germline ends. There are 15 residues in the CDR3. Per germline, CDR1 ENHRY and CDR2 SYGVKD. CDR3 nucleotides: TGTGCCATCAGTGATGGCGAGAGCTCCTACAATGAGCAGTTCTTC. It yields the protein CAISDGESSYNEQFF.

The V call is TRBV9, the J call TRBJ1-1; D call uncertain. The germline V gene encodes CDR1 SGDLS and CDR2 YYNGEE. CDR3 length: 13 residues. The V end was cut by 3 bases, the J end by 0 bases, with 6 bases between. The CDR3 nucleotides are TGTGCCAGCAGCGACAACTTGAACACTGAAGCTTTCTTT. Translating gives CASSDNLNTEAFF.

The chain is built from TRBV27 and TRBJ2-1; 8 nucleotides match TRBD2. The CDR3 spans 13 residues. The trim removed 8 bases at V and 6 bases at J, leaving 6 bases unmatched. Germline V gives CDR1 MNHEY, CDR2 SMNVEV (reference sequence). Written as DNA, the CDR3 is TGTGCCAGCGCAACTAGCGGTAGCAATGAGCAGTTCTTC. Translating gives CASATSGSNEQFF.

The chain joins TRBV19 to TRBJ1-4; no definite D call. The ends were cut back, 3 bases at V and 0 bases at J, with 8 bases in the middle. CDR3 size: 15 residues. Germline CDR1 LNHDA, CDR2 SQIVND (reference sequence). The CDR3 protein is CASSMGSTTNEKLFF. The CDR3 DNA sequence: TGTGCCAGTAGTATGGGCAGCACAACTAATGAAAAACTGTTTTTT.

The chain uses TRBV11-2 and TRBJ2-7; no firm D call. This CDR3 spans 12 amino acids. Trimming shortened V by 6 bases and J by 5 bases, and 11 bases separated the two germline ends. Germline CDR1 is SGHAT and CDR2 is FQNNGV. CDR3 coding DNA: TGTGCCAGCAGTGGAAACGGCCACGAGCAGTACTTC. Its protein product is CASSGNGHEQYF.

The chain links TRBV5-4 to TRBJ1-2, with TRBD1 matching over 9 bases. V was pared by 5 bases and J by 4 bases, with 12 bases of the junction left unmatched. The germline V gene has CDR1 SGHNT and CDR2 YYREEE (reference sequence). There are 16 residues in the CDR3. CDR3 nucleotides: TGTGCCAGCAGTAAGGATGGGGACAGGGCCGGCTATGGCTACACCTTC. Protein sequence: CASSKDGDRAGYGYTF.

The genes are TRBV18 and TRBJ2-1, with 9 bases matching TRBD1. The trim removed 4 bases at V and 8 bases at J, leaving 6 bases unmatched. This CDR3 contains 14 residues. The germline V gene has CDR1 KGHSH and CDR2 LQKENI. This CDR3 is CASSLGQGWDEQFF. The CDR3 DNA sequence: TGTGCCAGCTCACTCGGACAGGGGTGGGATGAGCAGTTCTTC.